This T cell receptor beta chain emerged from a study of shared T cell receptors in the human thymus. This clone appeared once. Profiled with immunoSEQ multiplex PCR; TCRdb holds only in-frame clones, not every one. The data show 550,000 to 800,000 clones, 80% to 90% seen once. CDR1 and CDR2 (germline): MGHRA, YSYEKL. CDR3 length: 15 amino acids. V was pared by 3 bases and J by 6 bases, with 6 bases of the junction left unmatched. This same sample was also taken into another study, of human thymus T cells. That report adds: The thymus tissue came from resections taken during corrective heart surgery.

This receptor was identified in a girl under three years old with a congenital heart defect. The specimen was thymocytes. The V call is TRBV4-1, the J call TRBJ1-5, with 9 bases that match TRBD1. The CDR3 sequence: CASSQRGQGSQPQHF. CDR3 coding DNA: TGCGCCAGCAGCCAGAGAGGACAGGGGAGTCAGCCCCAGCATTTT.